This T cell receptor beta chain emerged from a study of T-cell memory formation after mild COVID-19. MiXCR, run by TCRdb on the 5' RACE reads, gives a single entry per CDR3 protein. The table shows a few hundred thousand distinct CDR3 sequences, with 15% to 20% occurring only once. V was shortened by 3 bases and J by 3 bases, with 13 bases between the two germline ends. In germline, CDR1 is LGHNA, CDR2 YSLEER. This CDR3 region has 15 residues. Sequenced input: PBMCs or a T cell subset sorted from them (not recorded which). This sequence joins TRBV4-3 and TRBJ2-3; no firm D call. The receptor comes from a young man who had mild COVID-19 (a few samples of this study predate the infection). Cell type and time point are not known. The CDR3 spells CASSHNRRATDTQYF. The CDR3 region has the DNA TGCGCCAGCAGCCATAACCGCCGTGCAACAGATACGCAGTATTTT.